Sequencing of this TCR beta chain was carried out in a study of blood T cell repertoires in COVID-19. Study overall: Sources were T cells, B-cell-depleted T cells, or PBMCs; the material itself was cDNA or gDNA.

Authors' processing steps: Researchers report that nucleated cell counts were estimated from reference gene primer amplification. Libraries were prepared by immunoSEQ multiplex PCR; TCRdb keeps only in-frame clonotypes and omits some of them. V and J calls and clone size are as listed in that table; D and trimming were resolved from the DNA. The profile shows under 200,000 clones, 70% to 85% of them singletons. Cohort assignment relied on participant-reported clinical history. For recovered donors of Cohort 3, there were two negative PCRs, clearance, or symptom resolution. Germline CDR1 and CDR2: MNHEY and SVGAGI. The CDR3 runs 12 residues. V was clipped by 5 bases and J by 12 bases; unmatched bases: 6.

This chain connects TRBV6-5 to TRBJ1-4, with TRBD1 identical over 7 bases. This receptor was taken from a man in his fifties who had recovered from COVID-19. The source material was PBMCs or T cells enriched from blood (not recorded which). The CDR3 loop is CASSLETGQLFF. DNA of the CDR3: TGTGCCAGCAGTCTCGAGACAGGGCAACTGTTTTTT.